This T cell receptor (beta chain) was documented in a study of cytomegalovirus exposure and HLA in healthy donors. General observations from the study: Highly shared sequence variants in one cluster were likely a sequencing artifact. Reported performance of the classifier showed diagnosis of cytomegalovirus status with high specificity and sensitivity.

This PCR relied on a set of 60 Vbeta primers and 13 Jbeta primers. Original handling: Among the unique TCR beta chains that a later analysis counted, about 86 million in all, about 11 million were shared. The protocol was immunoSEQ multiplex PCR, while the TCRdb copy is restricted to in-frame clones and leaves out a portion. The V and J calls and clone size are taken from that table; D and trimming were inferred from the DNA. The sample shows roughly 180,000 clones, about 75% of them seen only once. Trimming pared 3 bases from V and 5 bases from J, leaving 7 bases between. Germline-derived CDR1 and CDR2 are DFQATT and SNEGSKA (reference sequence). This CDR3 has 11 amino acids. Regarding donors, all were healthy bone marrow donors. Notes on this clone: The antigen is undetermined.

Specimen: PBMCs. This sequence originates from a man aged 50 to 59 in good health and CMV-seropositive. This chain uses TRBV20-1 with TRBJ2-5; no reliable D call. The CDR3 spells CSASPVETQYF. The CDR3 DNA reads TGCAGTGCTAGCCCCGTTGAGACCCAGTACTTC.